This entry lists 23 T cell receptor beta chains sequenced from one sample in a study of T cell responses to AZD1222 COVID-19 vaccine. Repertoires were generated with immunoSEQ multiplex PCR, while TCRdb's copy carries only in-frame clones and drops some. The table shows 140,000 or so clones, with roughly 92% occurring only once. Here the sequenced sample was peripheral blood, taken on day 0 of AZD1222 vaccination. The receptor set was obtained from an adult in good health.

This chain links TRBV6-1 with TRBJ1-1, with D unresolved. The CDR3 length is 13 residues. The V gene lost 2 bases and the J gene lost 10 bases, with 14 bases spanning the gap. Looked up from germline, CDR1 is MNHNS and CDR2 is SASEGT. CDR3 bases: TGTGCCAGCAGTGAAATCCCTGAAAGCGGAGCTTTCTTT. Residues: CASSEIPESGAFF.

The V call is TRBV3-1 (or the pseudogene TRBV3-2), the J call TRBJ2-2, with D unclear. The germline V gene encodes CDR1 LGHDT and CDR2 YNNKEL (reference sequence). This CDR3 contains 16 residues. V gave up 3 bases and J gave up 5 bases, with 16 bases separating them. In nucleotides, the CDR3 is TGTGCCAGCAGCCACCTGATTTCAGGCTTGACCGGGGAGCTGTTTTTT. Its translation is CASSHLISGLTGELFF.

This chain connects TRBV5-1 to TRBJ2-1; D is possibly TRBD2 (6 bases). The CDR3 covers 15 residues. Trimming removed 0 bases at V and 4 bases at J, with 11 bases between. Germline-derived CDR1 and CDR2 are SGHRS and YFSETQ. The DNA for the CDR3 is TGCGCCAGCAGCTTGGAACTAGCAGCATACAATGAGCAGTTCTTC. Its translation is CASSLELAAYNEQFF.

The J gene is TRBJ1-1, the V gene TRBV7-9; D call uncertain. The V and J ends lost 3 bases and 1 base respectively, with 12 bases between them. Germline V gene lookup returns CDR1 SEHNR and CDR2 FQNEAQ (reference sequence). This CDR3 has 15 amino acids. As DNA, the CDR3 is TGTGCCAGCAGCTTCGGAGGGATCGCGAACACTGAAGCTTTCTTT. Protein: CASSFGGIANTEAFF. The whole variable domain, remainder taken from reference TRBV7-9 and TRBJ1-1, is DTGVSQNPRHKITKRGQNVTFRCDPISEHNRLYWYRQTLGQGPEFLTYFQNEAQLEKSRLLSDRFSAERPKGSFSTLEIQRTEQGDSAMYLCASSFGGIANTEAFFGQGTRLTVV.

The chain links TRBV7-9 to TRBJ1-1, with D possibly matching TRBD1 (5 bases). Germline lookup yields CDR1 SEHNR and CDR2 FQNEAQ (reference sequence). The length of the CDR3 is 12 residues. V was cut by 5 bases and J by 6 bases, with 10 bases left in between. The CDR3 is CASSPSGPEAFF. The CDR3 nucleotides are TGTGCCAGCAGCCCATCGGGACCTGAAGCTTTCTTT.

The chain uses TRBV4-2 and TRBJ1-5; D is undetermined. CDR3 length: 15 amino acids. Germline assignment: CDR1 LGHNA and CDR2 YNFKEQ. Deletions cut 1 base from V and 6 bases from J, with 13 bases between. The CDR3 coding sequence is TGTGCCAGCAGCCAAGTGGTGACAAAAAGTCAGCCCCAGCATTTT. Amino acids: CASSQVVTKSQPQHF.

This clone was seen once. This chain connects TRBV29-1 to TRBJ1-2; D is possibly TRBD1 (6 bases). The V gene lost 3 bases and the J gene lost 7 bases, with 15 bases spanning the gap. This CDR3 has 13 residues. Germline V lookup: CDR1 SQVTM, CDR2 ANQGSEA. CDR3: CSVEDIRGGGYTF. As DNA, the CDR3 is TGCAGCGTTGAGGACATCCGAGGGGGTGGCTACACCTTC.

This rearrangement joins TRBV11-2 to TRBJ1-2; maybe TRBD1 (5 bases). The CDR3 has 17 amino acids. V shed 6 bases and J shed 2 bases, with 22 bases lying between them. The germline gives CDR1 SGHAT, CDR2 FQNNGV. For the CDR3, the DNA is TGTGCCAGCAGGTCTTTATCCCGCCGGGACCTAAACTATGGCTACACCTTC. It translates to CASRSLSRRDLNYGYTF. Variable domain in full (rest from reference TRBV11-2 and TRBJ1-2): EAGVAQSPRYKIIEKRQSVAFWCNPISGHATLYWYQQILGQGPKLLIQFQNNGVVDDSQLPKDRFSAERLKGVDSTLKIQPAKLEDSAVYLCASRSLSRRDLNYGYTFGSGTRLTVV.

This CDR3 reads CASSPPDGKQYF. CDR3 DNA sequence: TGTGCCAGCTCACCACCGGACGGCAAGCAGTATTTT. The genes are TRBV18 and TRBJ2-3; D gene ambiguous. This CDR3 comprises 12 residues. Between the trimmed V and J ends, which lost 0 bases and 11 bases, there was a span of 9 bases. Germline-derived CDR1 and CDR2 are KGHSH and LQKENI.

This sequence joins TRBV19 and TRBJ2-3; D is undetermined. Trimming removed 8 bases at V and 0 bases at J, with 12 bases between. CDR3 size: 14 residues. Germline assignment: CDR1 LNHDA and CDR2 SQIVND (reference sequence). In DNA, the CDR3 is TGTGCCAGTCGAGACCGCTCTAGCACAGATACGCAGTATTTT. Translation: CASRDRSSTDTQYF.

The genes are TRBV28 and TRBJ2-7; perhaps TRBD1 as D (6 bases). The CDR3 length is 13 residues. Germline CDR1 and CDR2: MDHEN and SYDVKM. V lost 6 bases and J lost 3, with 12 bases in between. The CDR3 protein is CASSSGQSYEQYF. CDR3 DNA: TGTGCCAGCAGCTCAGGACAGAGCTACGAGCAGTACTTC.

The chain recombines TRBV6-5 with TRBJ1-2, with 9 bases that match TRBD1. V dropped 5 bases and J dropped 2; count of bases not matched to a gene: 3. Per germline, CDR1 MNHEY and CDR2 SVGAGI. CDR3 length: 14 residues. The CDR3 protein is CASSRGQGNYGYTF. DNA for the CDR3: TGTGCCAGCAGTCGCGGACAGGGGAACTATGGCTACACCTTC.

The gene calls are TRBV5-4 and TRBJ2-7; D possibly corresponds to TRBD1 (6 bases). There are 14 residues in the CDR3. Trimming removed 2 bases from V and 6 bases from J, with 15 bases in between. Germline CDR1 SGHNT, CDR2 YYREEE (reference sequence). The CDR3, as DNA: TGTGCCAGCAGCTTCAGGGGTGGCTTGAGCGAGCAGTACTTC. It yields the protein CASSFRGGLSEQYF.

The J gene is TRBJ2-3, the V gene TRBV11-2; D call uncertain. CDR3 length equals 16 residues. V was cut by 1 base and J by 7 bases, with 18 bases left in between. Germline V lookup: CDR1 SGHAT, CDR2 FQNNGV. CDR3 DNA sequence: TGTGCCAGCAGCTTAGGAGTTCGAGCGAGAGGAAATACGCAGTATTTT. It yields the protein CASSLGVRARGNTQYF.

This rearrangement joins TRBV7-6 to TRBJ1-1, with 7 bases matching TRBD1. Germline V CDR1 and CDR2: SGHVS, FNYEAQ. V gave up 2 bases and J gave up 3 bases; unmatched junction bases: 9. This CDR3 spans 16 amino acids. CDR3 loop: CASSLTRQGRDTEAFF. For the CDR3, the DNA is TGTGCCAGCAGCTTAACCCGACAGGGCAGGGACACTGAAGCTTTCTTT.

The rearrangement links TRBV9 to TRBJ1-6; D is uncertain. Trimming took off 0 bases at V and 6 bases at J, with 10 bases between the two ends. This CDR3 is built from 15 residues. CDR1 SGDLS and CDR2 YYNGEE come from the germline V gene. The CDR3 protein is CASSVEGRSNSPLHF. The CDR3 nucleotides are TGTGCCAGCAGCGTAGAGGGCAGGAGTAATTCACCCCTCCACTTT. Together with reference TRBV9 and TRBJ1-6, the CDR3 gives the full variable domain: DSGVTQTPKHLITATGQRVTLRCSPRSGDLSVYWYQQSLDQGLQFLIQYYNGEERAKGNILERFSAQQFPDLHSELNLSSLELGDSALYFCASSVEGRSNSPLHFGNGTRLTVT.

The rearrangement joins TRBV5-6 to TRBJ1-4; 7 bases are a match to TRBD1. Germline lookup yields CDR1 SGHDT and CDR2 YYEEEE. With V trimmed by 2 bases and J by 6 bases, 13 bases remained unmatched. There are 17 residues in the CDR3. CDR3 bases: TGTGCCAGCAGCTTTTGGCAGGGGGTAATAGAGGATGAAAAACTGTTTTTT. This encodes CASSFWQGVIEDEKLFF. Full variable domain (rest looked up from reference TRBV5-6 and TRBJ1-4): DAGVTQSPTHLIKTRGQQVTLRCSPKSGHDTVSWYQQALGQGPQFIFQYYEEEERQRGNFPDRFSGHQFPNYSSELNVNALLLGDSALYLCASSFWQGVIEDEKLFFGSGTQLSVL.

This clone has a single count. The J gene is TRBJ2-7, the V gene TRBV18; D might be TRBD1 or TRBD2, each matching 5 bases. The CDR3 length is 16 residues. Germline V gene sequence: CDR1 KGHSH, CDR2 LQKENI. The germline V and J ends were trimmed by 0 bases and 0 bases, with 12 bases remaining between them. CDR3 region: CASSPPGTTSSYEQYF. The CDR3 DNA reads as TGTGCCAGCTCACCACCCGGGACGACGAGCTCCTACGAGCAGTACTTC.

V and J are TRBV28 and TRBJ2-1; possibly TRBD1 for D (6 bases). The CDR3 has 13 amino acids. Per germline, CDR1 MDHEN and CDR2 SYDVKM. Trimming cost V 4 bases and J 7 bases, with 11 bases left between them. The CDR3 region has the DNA TGTGCCAGCAGTTCGGGACATTGGAATGAGCAGTTCTTC. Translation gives CASSSGHWNEQFF.

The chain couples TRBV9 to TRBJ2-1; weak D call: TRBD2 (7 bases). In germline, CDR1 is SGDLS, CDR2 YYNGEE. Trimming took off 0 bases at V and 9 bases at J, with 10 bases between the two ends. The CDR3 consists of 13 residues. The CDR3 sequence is CASSVGGGTEQFF. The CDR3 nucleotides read TGTGCCAGCAGCGTAGGGGGGGGCACTGAGCAGTTCTTC. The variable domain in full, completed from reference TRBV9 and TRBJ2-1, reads DSGVTQTPKHLITATGQRVTLRCSPRSGDLSVYWYQQSLDQGLQFLIQYYNGEERAKGNILERFSAQQFPDLHSELNLSSLELGDSALYFCASSVGGGTEQFFGPGTRLTVL.

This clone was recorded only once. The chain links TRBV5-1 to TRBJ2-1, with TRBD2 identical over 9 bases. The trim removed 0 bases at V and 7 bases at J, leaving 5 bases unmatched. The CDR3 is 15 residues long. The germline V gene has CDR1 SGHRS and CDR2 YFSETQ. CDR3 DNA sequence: TGCGCCAGCAGCTTGGTAGTAGCGGGAGTTAATGAGCAGTTCTTC. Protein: CASSLVVAGVNEQFF.

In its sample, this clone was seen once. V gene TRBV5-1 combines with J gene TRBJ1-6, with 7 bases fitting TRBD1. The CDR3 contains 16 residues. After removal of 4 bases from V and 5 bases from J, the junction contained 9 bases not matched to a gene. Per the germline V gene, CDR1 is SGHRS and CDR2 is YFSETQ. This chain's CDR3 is CASSTSGGANNSPLHF. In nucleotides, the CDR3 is TGCGCCAGCAGCACCTCAGGGGGTGCTAATAATTCACCCCTCCACTTT.

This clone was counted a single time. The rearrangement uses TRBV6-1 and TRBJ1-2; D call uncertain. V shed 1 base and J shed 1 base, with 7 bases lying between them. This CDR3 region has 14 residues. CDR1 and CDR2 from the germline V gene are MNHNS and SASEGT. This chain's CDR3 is CASSEVPDNYGYTF. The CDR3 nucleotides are TGTGCCAGCAGTGAAGTGCCAGATAACTATGGCTACACCTTC.